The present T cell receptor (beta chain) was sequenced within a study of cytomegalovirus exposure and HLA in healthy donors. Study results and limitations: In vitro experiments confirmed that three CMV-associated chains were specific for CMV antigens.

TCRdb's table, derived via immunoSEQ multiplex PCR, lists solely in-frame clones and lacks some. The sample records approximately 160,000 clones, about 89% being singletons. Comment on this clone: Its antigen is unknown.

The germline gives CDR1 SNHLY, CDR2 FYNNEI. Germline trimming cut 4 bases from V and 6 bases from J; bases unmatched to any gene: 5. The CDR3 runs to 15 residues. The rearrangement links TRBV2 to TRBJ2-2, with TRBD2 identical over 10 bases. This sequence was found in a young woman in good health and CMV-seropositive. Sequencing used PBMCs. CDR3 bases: TGTGCCAGCAGTGCCGGGACTAGCGAGCCCGGGGAGCTGTTTTTT. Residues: CASSAGTSEPGELFF.